This T cell receptor (beta chain) appears in the sequencing data of a study of TET2 disruption in CD19-targeted CAR T cells (dated by TCRdb to 2017 to 2018). Notes on the research overall: The number of samples was determined by the original clinical trial design and by which samples were available, and no additional inclusion criteria were applied. What the study reported, not specific to this receptor: The conclusions about the patient's CAR T cells were based on extensive analysis of only one subject.

The treatment or condition label of this sample denotes: autologous CTL019 cells: CD19 CAR with 4-1BB and CD3 zeta domains. The CD19 CAR incorporated TCR zeta and 4-1BB costimulatory signaling domains. Leukapheresis was used to collect T cells from peripheral blood for manufacturing CTL019. The DNeasy Blood and Tissue Kit was used to extract genomic DNA from pre-infusion T cells, peripheral blood, or sorted post-infusion T cells. This clone comes out as medium-sized (0.01 to 0.1%) from its frequency, since no count is listed. The antigen it recognizes is unknown. The immunoSEQ assay was used to perform TCR beta chain deep sequencing. In the paper's pipeline: Only productive TCR beta rearrangements were used to compute clonotype frequencies. As stored in TCRdb, this immuneACCESS dataset retains in-frame rearrangements with V and J assigned. A fraction of the clones does not appear; measured against another copy, unresolved V genes explain less than half of the discrepancy, and the remainder lacks a known reason. V and J calls and clone size come straight from that table; D and trimming were deduced from the DNA. The sample's own table lists around 30,000 clones. About 2% of the sample is held by the ten biggest clonotypes.

Sequenced here: CD8- CAR+ T cells sorted from cultured blood T cells, sampled for CD19 CAR T cell therapy. Read against the paper, the sample's cell subset or site label means: CD8-negative CAR-positive T cells from the infusion product. The TCR originated in a man aged 65-85 years with chronic lymphocytic leukemia.

The CDR3 DNA, read in part, is TGTGCCAGCAGCTTGTGGGCCAGCCGAACGCAAAACATT. Its translation reads: CASSLWASRTQNI. The CDR3, in full, reads CASSLWASRTQNIQYF. The chain is made from TRBV5-4 and TRBJ2-4, with the D gene uncertain. The read finishes 3 residues shy of the CDR3 end, and the germline J gene is used to complete it. V loses 1 base of germline sequence and J loses 5 bases, and the interval between the two ends is 16 bases. Based on the germline V gene (reference sequence), the CDR1 and CDR2 sequences are SGHNT and YYREEE. From the cysteine up to the phenylalanine, the CDR3 has a length of 16 residues. The 39 bases shown cover part of the CDR3, and their frame starts at base 1.